This T cell receptor beta chain comes out of a study of human T cells and chemical hapten exposure. Across the whole study: Skin on the upper inner arm, approximately 2 cm by approximately 2 cm in size, was sensitized with 2% DPC.

The library tagged individual cDNA molecules with unique molecular identifiers. One entry per CDR3 protein results from TCRdb running MiXCR on the RACE reads. The table records more than 250,000 distinct CDR3 sequences, 7.5% to 10% of them present only once. Germline V gene data show CDR1 as SGHVS and CDR2 as FNYEAQ. The germline V and J ends were trimmed by 8 bases and 5 bases, with 18 bases remaining between them. This CDR3 comprises 14 residues. This sample's time point: pre-sensitization, week 0. As to treatment: therapeutic diphenylcyclopropenone sensitization with weekly scalp DPC. Every donor had alopecia and was 18 to 70 years old; all were suitable for DPC.

This clonotype was obtained from a middle-aged woman with alopecia areata. Some clones in this sample may be carry-over from other donors' samples. The sample was whole blood, taken in connection with sensitization to the hapten diphenylcyclopropenone (DPC). The J gene is TRBJ1-1, the V gene TRBV7-6, with D perhaps TRBD1 (5 bases). The CDR3 nucleotides are TGTGCCAGCTCCCCCCCTAGGGGTCAAACTGAAGCTTTCTTT. Its protein is CASSPPRGQTEAFF.